One sample yielded the 12 T cell receptor beta chains listed below, sequenced in a study of T cell repertoires in aging, cancer and after chemotherapy. Peripheral blood genomic DNA, not sorted cells or RNA, was the template. TRB rearrangements spanning V, D and J were amplified using mixed TRB-A/B primers. From the multiplex PCR reads, TCRdb called clonotypes with MiXCR, one entry per CDR3 protein. The data contain about 13,000 distinct CDR3 sequences, 35% to 45% of them singletons. Material for sequencing was blood. The origin of the receptors is a human donor in good health. The donor label of this sample is uncertain.

The chain links TRBV6-5 to TRBJ1-4; 7 nucleotides agree with TRBD1. Germline V gives CDR1 MNHEY, CDR2 SVGAGI. The CDR3 loop spans 14 amino acids. V gave up 2 bases and J gave up 10 bases; unmatched junction bases: 7. This CDR3 is CASSYIQGGGKLFF. The CDR3 coding sequence is TGTGCCAGCAGTTACATCCAGGGGGGGGGAAAACTGTTTTTT.

Of note for this clonotype: Compared with germline, one end of the junction differs, possibly owing to a read error. The chain recombines TRBV11-1 with TRBJ1-5, with 8 bases fitting TRBD1. This CDR3 comprises 13 residues. The germline gives CDR1 SGHAT, CDR2 FQDESV (reference sequence). The CDR3, as DNA: TGTGTCAGCAGCTTAGGACAGGGACAGCCCCAGCATTTT. It is translated as CVSSLGQGQPQHF.

V gene TRBV5-1 combines with J gene TRBJ2-3; weak D call: TRBD1 (6 bases). The CDR3 is 16 amino acids. V lost 2 bases, J lost 0 bases, and 13 bases lay in between. Per germline, CDR1 SGHRS and CDR2 YFSETQ. The CDR3 sequence: CASSFGAGVSTDTQYF. The DNA for the CDR3 is TGCGCCAGCAGCTTTGGGGCAGGGGTAAGCACAGATACGCAGTATTTT.

This clonotype has a handful of counts. The chain carries TRBV12-3 or TRBV12-4 and TRBJ2-5; 7 bases map to TRBD1. With V trimmed by 3 bases and J by 5 bases, 6 bases remained unmatched. This CDR3 is built from 14 residues. CDR3 region: CASSLYRGRETQYF. The CDR3 DNA sequence: TGTGCCAGCAGTTTGTACAGGGGAAGGGAGACCCAGTACTTC.

This clonotype was counted between two and nine times. This CDR3 is CASSRTLAKNTEAFF. Written as DNA, the CDR3 is TGTGCCAGCAGCCGGACCTTAGCGAAGAACACTGAAGCTTTCTTT. The V gene is TRBV6-5, the J gene TRBJ1-1; D call uncertain. CDR3 size: 15 residues. Germline V gene sequence: CDR1 MNHEY, CDR2 SVGAGI. Deletions cut 6 bases from V and 1 base from J, with 15 bases between.

This clonotype was seen more than once but under ten times. This rearrangement joins TRBV18 to TRBJ2-1; 10 positions match TRBD1. From germline, CDR1 is KGHSH and CDR2 LQKENI. The ends lost 8 bases at V and 15 bases at J; junction bases unmatched: 13. The CDR3 runs 13 residues. In DNA, the CDR3 is TGTGCCAGCCCCAACGGACAGGGGGAAGGTTGGTTCTTC. Translation: CASPNGQGEGWFF.

The rearrangement joins TRBV19 to TRBJ1-1; 8 bases fit TRBD1. Germline V gives CDR1 LNHDA, CDR2 SQIVND (reference sequence). This CDR3 has 19 residues. Germline trimming cut 5 bases from V and 2 bases from J; bases unmatched to any gene: 19. The CDR3: CASSADRVVYLPENTEAFF. The CDR3 DNA reads TGTGCCAGTAGTGCGGACAGGGTCGTATACTTACCGGAAAACACTGAAGCTTTCTTT.

This chain joins TRBV6-2 or TRBV6-3 and TRBJ1-2; 11 bases align to TRBD1. The V gene's germline CDR1 is MNHEY and CDR2 SVGEGT. CDR3 length: 15 residues. The junction had 1 base not matched to a gene; V was cut back by 0 bases and J by 4 bases. CDR3 coding DNA: TGTGCCAGCAGTTACTCCGGGACAGGGGGCTATGGCTACACCTTC. Its protein is CASSYSGTGGYGYTF.

This chain uses TRBV6-5 with TRBJ2-5; D is undetermined. Germline-derived CDR1 and CDR2 are MNHEY and SVGAGI. The germline V and J ends were trimmed by 6 bases and 1 base, with 9 bases remaining between them. The CDR3 extends over 13 amino acids. CDR3 sequence: CASSRATQETQYF. The CDR3 DNA is TGTGCCAGCAGCCGCGCGACCCAAGAGACCCAGTACTTC.

The rearrangement joins TRBV19 to TRBJ1-5; D is undetermined. Per the germline V gene, CDR1 is LNHDA and CDR2 is SQIVND (reference sequence). Trimming took off 5 bases at V and 4 bases at J, with 9 bases between the two ends. The CDR3 contains 13 residues. DNA of the CDR3: TGTGCCAGTAGTGAGGGAAGAAATCAGCCCCAGCATTTT. Translation gives CASSEGRNQPQHF.

The chain recombines TRBV5-5 with TRBJ1-2; D remains ambiguous. Trimming shortened V by 0 bases and J by 6 bases, and 15 bases separated the two germline ends. This CDR3 spans 15 amino acids. Germline CDR1 reads SGHKS; CDR2 reads YYEKEE (reference sequence). The CDR3 here is CASSLAARRIHGYTF. For the CDR3, the DNA is TGTGCCAGCAGCTTGGCCGCCAGGCGGATCCATGGCTACACCTTC.

By frequency in the sample, this clonotype is medium-sized. The gene calls are TRBV6-2 or TRBV6-3 and TRBJ2-3, with a tentative D call TRBD2 (6 bases). V was cut by 5 bases and J by 3 bases, with 15 bases left in between. The germline V gene encodes CDR1 MNHEY and CDR2 SVGEGT. The length of the CDR3 is 15 residues. DNA of the CDR3: TGTGCCAGCAGTACCGATAGCGGTGAAACAGATACGCAGTATTTT. Its translation is CASSTDSGETDTQYF.